The text below deals with one T cell receptor beta chain. The V gene's germline CDR1 is SGDLS and CDR2 YYNGEE. The trim removed 0 bases at V and 4 bases at J, leaving 5 bases unmatched. The CDR3 totals 15 residues. This entry comes from a study of brain T cells in children with intractable seizures. Profiled with immunoSEQ multiplex PCR; TCRdb holds only in-frame clones, not every one. The sample carries hundreds of thousands of clones, roughly 93% recorded once. This sample's time point: blood from clinic visit 5 months post-surgery; TSC patient then seizure free. V is TRBV9 and J is TRBJ2-3; 7 bases fit TRBD2. The sequence was obtained from a boy in the first two years of life with tuberous sclerosis and intractable seizures. The specimen was peripheral blood, collected less than 6 months after surgery. The CDR3 loop reads CASSVGAGESDTQYF. For the CDR3, the DNA is TGTGCCAGCAGCGTAGGTGCGGGAGAGTCAGATACGCAGTATTTT.